The entry below describes one T cell receptor (beta chain). Its antigen is still unknown. The sample is drawn from a study of T-cell memory formation after mild COVID-19. 5'RACE, which relied on constant-segment primers, yielded TCR alpha and TCR beta cDNA libraries carrying sample barcodes and UMIs. A single record per CDR3 protein comes from TCRdb applying MiXCR to the 5' RACE reads. The sample includes hundreds of thousands of distinct CDR3 sequences, around 15% of them seen just once. V lost 1 base and J lost 4, with 13 bases in between. This CDR3 has 16 residues. CDR1 and CDR2 (germline): LGHNA, YNFKEQ. Study-level results: Day 15 to 85 contracting clones showed balanced CD4/CD8; day 15 to 37 expanders favored CD4+.

Sample: PBMCs or a T cell subset sorted from them (not recorded which). This sequence joins TRBV4-2 and TRBJ2-2; D remains ambiguous. The TCR originated in a man between 18 and 35 years old who had mild COVID-19 (a few samples of this study predate the infection). Cell type and time point are not known. The CDR3 is CASSQGWTPLTGELFF. The CDR3 bases are TGTGCCAGCAGCCAAGGGTGGACCCCGCTCACCGGGGAGCTGTTTTTT.